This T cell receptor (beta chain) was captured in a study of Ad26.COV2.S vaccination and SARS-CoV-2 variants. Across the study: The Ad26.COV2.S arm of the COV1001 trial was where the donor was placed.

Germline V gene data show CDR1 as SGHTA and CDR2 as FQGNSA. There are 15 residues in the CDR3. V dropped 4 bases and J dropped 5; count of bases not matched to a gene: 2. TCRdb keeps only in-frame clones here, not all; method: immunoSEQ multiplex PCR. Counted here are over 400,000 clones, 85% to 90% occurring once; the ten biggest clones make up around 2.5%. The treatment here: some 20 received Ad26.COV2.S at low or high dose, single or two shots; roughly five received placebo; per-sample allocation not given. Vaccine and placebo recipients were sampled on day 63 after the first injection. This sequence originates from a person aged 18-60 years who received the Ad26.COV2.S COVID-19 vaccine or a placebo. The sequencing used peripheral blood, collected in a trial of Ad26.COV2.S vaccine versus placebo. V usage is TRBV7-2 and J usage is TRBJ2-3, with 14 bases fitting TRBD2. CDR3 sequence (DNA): TGTGCCAGCAGCTCGGGACTAGCGGGGGTAGATACGCAGTATTTT. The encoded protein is CASSSGLAGVDTQYF.